This TCR beta chain was recorded in a study of T cell clones after liver transplantation (dated by TCRdb to between 2018 and 2021). Context from the whole study: The samples were obtained from ITN030ST, a randomized trial that attempted immunosuppression withdrawal within 2 years after liver transplantation. Until randomization at 12-24 months post-transplant, subjects were given standard immunosuppression, with no induction therapy. Tolerance meant complete immunosuppression withdrawal for at least one year without liver enzymes rising beyond twice the upper limit of normal. Third party-reactive TCRbeta sequences were also identified from pre-transplant MLRs to serve as an antigen-independent comparator for donor-reactive sequences. The studied cohort comprised 8 liver transplant recipients, 3 classified as tolerant and 5 as non-tolerant. Three of the eight recipients were HCV-positive; the others were transplanted for non-autoimmune, non-viral indications. Blood samples were taken pre-transplant, pre-randomization before withdrawal, and post-randomization after full withdrawal or failed withdrawal. Donor-reactive T cell clones were identified by TCRbeta sequencing following a pre-transplant mixed lymphocyte reaction and were subsequently tracked in post-transplant blood. What the work shows at the level of the full study, not this receptor alone: Because of small, heterogeneous patient numbers and non-standardized post-transplant time points, the conclusions were only preliminary. The decline in donor-reactive sequences exceeded the decline in third party-reactive sequences, suggesting partial antigen-specific deletion that was unrelated to withdrawal success. When repertoire turnover was taken into account, detection of donor-reactive sequences was significantly reduced in 7 of 8 subjects for CD4 and in 8 of 8 subjects for CD8. Without allograft tissue specimens, donor-reactive T cells may have migrated into the graft rather than being deleted. A significant post-transplant decrease in circulating donor-reactive CD4 TCRbeta sequences was observed in most of the 8 subjects, irrespective of tolerance or HCV status. In two subjects, low numbers of available donor cells limited the measurable donor-reactive repertoire.

CDR1 and CDR2 are drawn from the germline V gene: SNHLY, FYNNEI. V is clipped by 6 bases and J by 5 bases, and the sequence between their germline boundaries is 8 bases long. Its CDR3 holds 11 amino acids, cysteine through phenylalanine. Only the CDR3 DNA stays, 33 bases, in frame from base 1. Thawed unstimulated PBMCs were stained for CD3, CD4 and CD8 and FACS-sorted into CD3+CD4+ and CD3+CD8+ populations. All 8 studied subjects were randomized to withdrawal of immunosuppression. The Qiagen DNeasy Blood and Tissue Kit was used to isolate genomic DNA. With regard to this clone: This receptor's antigen is unknown. Qualities for individual bases were not recorded, and no much larger clone is one base off.

High-throughput TCRbeta CDR3 sequencing of frozen genomic DNA was performed by immunoSEQ, including PCR amplification, mapping, bias correction and internal controls. In the authors' own workflow: Productive rearrangements were kept, and unique TCRbeta sequences were defined by CDR3 nucleotide sequence plus V and J gene. Donor-reactive sequences required at least 5-fold expansion in CFSE-low cells versus unstimulated pre-transplant cells and at least 0.01% frequency. To ensure at least 90% detection power, minimum frequency thresholds were set for each subject based on that subject's lowest-template unstimulated sample. Jensen-Shannon divergence between the top 1000 TCRbeta sequences post-transplant and pre-transplant was used to measure repertoire turnover. Changes in detection of donor-reactive sequences were tested with two-sided Fisher's exact tests. TCRdb retrieved this table from immuneACCESS and kept in-frame rearrangements only. Not all clones are present; in checked studies, unresolved V genes account for under half, and no reason is known for the remainder. V and J calls plus clone size are reproduced from that table; the DNA served to infer D and trimming. The sample data list approximately 50,000 clones, and over 55% of these were observed just once. The ten top clones hold about 10% of the sample.

The TCR originated in a human patient who received a liver transplant. Some T cells may have been brought in with the graft after a transplant. This sequence uses TRBV2 and TRBJ2-7, with the D gene call left open. The source material was CD4+ T cells from blood, sampled roughly 56 months after liver transplant. For the CDR3, the sequence is CASSRNDEQYF. The DNA sequence is given as TGTGCCAGCAGCAGGAACGACGAGCAGTACTTC.